Following are 22 T cell receptor beta chains from one sample sequenced in a study of cytomegalovirus exposure and HLA in healthy donors. 13 Jbeta primers and 60 Vbeta primers were used for the PCR. Measured with immunoSEQ multiplex PCR; TCRdb has only the in-frame clones, and not every one. This table holds 95,000 to 150,000 clones, roughly three fifths found once. Sample: PBMCs. These receptors originate from a woman between 40 and 55 years old in good health and CMV-seropositive.

For the CDR3, the DNA is TGCGCCAGCAGCCAAGACAGGGTACCGGGACTAGCGGGAGAGCTTAGAGGTGAGCAGTTCTTC. It yields the protein CASSQDRVPGLAGELRGEQFF. The chain joins TRBV4-1 to TRBJ2-1; 14 positions match TRBD2. The germline gives CDR1 MGHRA, CDR2 YSYEKL. CDR3 length: 21 residues. The V segment lost 0 bases and the J segment 9 bases; nucleotides outside the gene matches: 19.

V gene TRBV5-1 combines with J gene TRBJ1-6, with TRBD1 identical over 7 bases. CDR1 SGHRS and CDR2 YFSETQ come from the germline V gene. Trimming removed 5 bases from V and 8 bases from J; junction bases left unmatched: 13. The CDR3 contains 16 residues. CDR3 sequence reads: CASSPRAGTDDSPLHF. In DNA, the CDR3 is TGCGCCAGCAGTCCGAGGGCCGGGACAGACGATTCACCCCTCCACTTT.

The J gene is TRBJ2-3, the V gene TRBV4-1, with a possible D match to TRBD1 (6 bases). Deletions cut 4 bases from V and 0 bases from J, with 11 bases between. The CDR3 has 15 amino acids. Germline values: CDR1 MGHRA, CDR2 YSYEKL. DNA of the CDR3: TGCGCCAGCAGCCCGACAGGACCTAGCACAGATACGCAGTATTTT. This gives the protein CASSPTGPSTDTQYF.

This clone came up a few times. This chain connects TRBV5-1 to TRBJ1-1; no reliable D call. V shed 4 bases and J shed 4 bases, with 11 bases lying between them. Germline V CDR1 and CDR2: SGHRS, YFSETQ. The CDR3 totals 13 residues. The CDR3 region is CASSPGGSTEAFF. CDR3 in DNA: TGCGCCAGCAGCCCGGGAGGGAGCACTGAAGCTTTCTTT. The variable domain in full, with the rest retrieved from reference TRBV5-1 and TRBJ1-1, is KAGVTQTPRYLIKTRGQQVTLSCSPISGHRSVSWYQQTPGQGLQFLFEYFSETQRNKGNFPGRFSGRQFSNSRSEMNVSTLELGDSALYLCASSPGGSTEAFFGQGTRLTVV.

The rearrangement uses TRBV23-1 and TRBJ2-5; 7 nucleotides match TRBD1. TRBV23-1 is reported as an ORF; its role is uncertain. V lost 0 bases to trimming and J lost 7 bases; unmatched junction nucleotides: 14. This CDR3 is built from 17 residues. CDR3: CASSQSVGDRYSATQYF. CDR3 DNA: TGCGCCAGCAGTCAATCGGTAGGGGACAGATATTCGGCGACCCAGTACTTC.

This chain joins TRBV18 and TRBJ1-1; 10 bases agree with TRBD1. V lost 3 bases and J lost 7; bases outside the gene matches: 5. Germline values: CDR1 KGHSH, CDR2 LQKENI. The CDR3 is made up of 14 amino acids. The CDR3 loop is CASSPPGQGFEAFF. The CDR3 DNA reads as TGTGCCAGCTCACCCCCGGGACAGGGGTTTGAAGCTTTCTTT.

This rearrangement joins TRBV19 to TRBJ2-5, with D possibly being TRBD1 (6 bases). CDR3 length equals 15 residues. The ends were cut back, 5 bases at V and 0 bases at J, with 13 bases in the middle. CDR1 is LNHDA and CDR2 is SQIVND in the germline V gene (reference sequence). The CDR3 sequence: CASSLQGIHQETQYF. CDR3 bases: TGTGCCAGTAGTCTACAGGGAATCCACCAAGAGACCCAGTACTTC.

The chain joins TRBV6-6 to TRBJ2-2, with unresolved D. Germline V gives CDR1 MNHNY, CDR2 SVGAGI (reference sequence). CDR3 length: 14 amino acids. The V gene lost 6 bases and the J gene lost 0 bases, with 8 bases spanning the gap. The CDR3 loop reads CASRLPANTGELFF. CDR3 DNA sequence: TGTGCCAGCAGACTTCCGGCGAACACCGGGGAGCTGTTTTTT.

V and J are TRBV9 and TRBJ2-7; 11 bases are shared with TRBD2. Per germline, CDR1 SGDLS and CDR2 YYNGEE. J gave up 9 bases and V 0 bases, and 14 bases lay outside the gene matches. The CDR3 is 17 residues long. CDR3 region: CASSVEALGLAGGGQYF. CDR3 DNA sequence: TGTGCCAGCAGCGTAGAGGCCCTGGGGCTAGCGGGAGGAGGGCAGTACTTC.

CDR3 residues: CASSPSSGDYEQYF. The DNA of the CDR3 is TGTGCCAGCTCACCGTCTAGCGGAGACTACGAGCAGTACTTC. V and J are TRBV18 and TRBJ2-7; the match to TRBD2 covers 7 bases. The CDR3 has 14 amino acids. Per the germline V gene, CDR1 is KGHSH and CDR2 is LQKENI. V dropped 3 bases and J dropped 3; count of bases not matched to a gene: 5.

This clone was detected once. This chain links TRBV7-2 with TRBJ2-1; the D is unclear. The CDR3 length is 12 residues. V lost 1 base, J lost 10 bases, and 8 bases lay in between. Looked up from germline, CDR1 is SGHTA and CDR2 is FQGNSA. The CDR3 nucleotides are TGTGCCAGCAGCTTAGGGCTTGTGGAGCAGTTCTTC. Translated, it gives CASSLGLVEQFF.

This chain connects TRBV5-1 to TRBJ2-7; TRBD2 agrees at 14 bases. The CDR3 consists of 15 residues. Germline V gene lookup returns CDR1 SGHRS and CDR2 YFSETQ. J was trimmed by 3 bases and V by 4 bases; bases with no gene match: 3. Written as DNA, the CDR3 is TGCGCCAGCAGCGGCGGGACTAGCGGGAGCTACGAGCAGTACTTC. Translating gives CASSGGTSGSYEQYF.

This chain uses TRBV5-8 with TRBJ2-1; maybe TRBD2 (7 bases). The germline V and J ends were trimmed by 0 bases and 3 bases, with 22 bases remaining between them. There are 19 residues in the CDR3. Per germline, CDR1 SGHTS and CDR2 YDEGEE. The CDR3 loop is CASSLGNGGGPGYYNEQFF. Here the CDR3 DNA reads TGTGCCAGCAGCTTGGGCAACGGCGGGGGCCCCGGCTACTACAATGAGCAGTTCTTC.

V usage is TRBV27 and J usage is TRBJ2-7; 13 bases are shared with TRBD2. The CDR3 has 18 amino acids. Germline V gives CDR1 MNHEY, CDR2 SMNVEV (reference sequence). V shed 6 bases and J 3 bases; nucleotides not matched to a gene: 14. The CDR3 DNA reads as TGTGCCAGCAGCCGCAGCGGGACTAGCGGGGTCCCTCACTACGAGCAGTACTTC. Translated: CASSRSGTSGVPHYEQYF.

This clone has more than one count but fewer than ten. The gene calls are TRBV2 and TRBJ2-2; D is undetermined. Germline V gives CDR1 SNHLY, CDR2 FYNNEI. The CDR3 is 15 residues long. With 2 bases removed from V and 3 bases from J, the gap between germline ends came to 10 bases. The CDR3 loop reads CASSEIEMDTGELFF. The CDR3 bases are TGTGCCAGCAGTGAAATTGAGATGGACACCGGGGAGCTGTTTTTT.

The chain employs TRBV7-9 and TRBJ2-7; 9 bases are shared with TRBD2. The trim removed 5 bases at V and 5 bases at J, leaving 10 bases unmatched. There are 15 residues in the CDR3. Germline V CDR1 and CDR2: SEHNR, FQNEAQ (reference sequence). The CDR3 protein is CASSILAGEGHEQYF. DNA for the CDR3: TGTGCCAGCAGCATATTAGCGGGAGAAGGCCACGAGCAGTACTTC.

V and J are TRBV5-8 and TRBJ1-4; D unresolved. Trimming took off 10 bases at V and 10 bases at J, with 20 bases between the two ends. The length of the CDR3 is 13 residues. CDR1 SGHTS and CDR2 YDEGEE come from the germline V gene. Written as DNA, the CDR3 is TGTGCCGAGGGTTGGGGAGAAGGTGGAAAACTGTTTTTT. Encoded protein: CAEGWGEGGKLFF. The whole variable domain, remainder taken from reference TRBV5-8 and TRBJ1-4, is EAGVTQSPTHLIKTRGQQATLRCSPISGHTSVYWYQQALGLGLQFLLWYDEGEERNRGNFPPRFSGRQFPNYSSELNVNALELEDSALYLCAEGWGEGGKLFFGSGTQLSVL.

The chain couples TRBV18 to TRBJ2-3; D is ambiguous. The length of the CDR3 is 15 residues. Trimming took off 1 base at V and 5 bases at J, with 13 bases between the two ends. The germline V gene has CDR1 KGHSH and CDR2 LQKENI. The CDR3 DNA reads TGTGCCAGCTCACCACAGAACTCCCTAGGAGATACGCAGTATTTT. Encoded protein: CASSPQNSLGDTQYF.

V and J are TRBV6-5 and TRBJ2-5, with 9 nucleotides matching TRBD2. Germline V gene data show CDR1 as MNHEY and CDR2 as SVGAGI. The CDR3 runs to 15 residues. V shed 10 bases and J 7 bases; nucleotides not matched to a gene: 16. CDR3 DNA sequence: TGTGCCACCAACCCACCTAGCGGGCGGGGGGGGACCCAGTACTTC. It translates to CATNPPSGRGGTQYF.

The chain links TRBV7-6 to TRBJ2-2, with 7 bases lining up with TRBD2. The germline gives CDR1 SGHVS, CDR2 FNYEAQ. This CDR3 is built from 15 residues. With 6 bases clipped from V and 3 bases from J, the junction kept 7 bases outside the gene matches. This chain's CDR3 is CASSPGGFDTGELFF. The DNA of the CDR3 is TGTGCCAGCAGTCCCGGGGGGTTCGACACCGGGGAGCTGTTTTTT.

V and J are TRBV11-2 and TRBJ2-1; weak D call: TRBD2 (6 bases). With 0 bases removed from V and 9 bases from J, the gap between germline ends came to 12 bases. Germline V gene sequence: CDR1 SGHAT, CDR2 FQNNGV. This CDR3 spans 14 amino acids. CDR3 loop: CASSLEGGVGEQFF. CDR3 nucleotide sequence: TGTGCCAGCAGCTTAGAAGGAGGGGTTGGTGAGCAGTTCTTC.

In this sample, this clone turned up once. The rearrangement uses TRBV6-5 and TRBJ2-2; 13 bases agree with TRBD2. Trimming removed 8 bases from V and 5 bases from J; junction bases left unmatched: 5. Germline CDR1 reads MNHEY; CDR2 reads SVGAGI. This CDR3 contains 15 residues. The CDR3 region has the DNA TGTGCCAGCCATAAACTAGCGGGAGGGACCGGGGAGCTGTTTTTT. Its protein product is CASHKLAGGTGELFF.